This T cell receptor beta chain originates from a study of blood T cells in healthy people across ages. The CDR3 covers 12 residues. Between the trimmed V and J ends, which lost 6 bases and 9 bases, there was a span of 15 bases. The second PCR ran roughly 7 to 12 cycles with a sample-barcoded 5' primer and J-beta primers. Researchers report that a template-switch adaptor with 12 random nucleotides tagged each cDNA molecule. TCRdb redid the calling of the 5' RACE reads with MiXCR, one entry per CDR3 protein. The sample carries 550,000 to 800,000 distinct CDR3 sequences, about 21% recorded once. The study's findings and limits: Shifts in expanded clonotypes may have been confounded by donor CMV status, which was unknown. Since the PBMCs were unsorted, naive and antigen-experienced cells could not be conclusively compared.

Isolation recovered at least 7 million PBMCs from every sample. A word on this clonotype: Its antigen is still unknown.

The chain is built from TRBV12-3 or TRBV12-4 and TRBJ2-7; D unclear. This sequence originates from a man between 70 and 80 years old in good health. The specimen sequenced was blood. The CDR3 is CASSWAFLGQYF. As DNA, the CDR3 is TGTGCCAGCAGCTGGGCATTTTTGGGGCAGTACTTC.